The table lists the clone carrying this TCR beta chain with a count of one. Its antigen is unknown. The record originates from a study of cytomegalovirus exposure and HLA in healthy donors. Regarding the study as a whole: Previous analysis showed most TCR beta V segments were productive about 87% or about 30% of the time.

PCR amplification relied on 60 Vbeta primers (plus 13 Jbeta primers). TCRdb keeps only in-frame clones here, not all; method: immunoSEQ multiplex PCR. The repertoire consists of approximately 100,000 clones, with less than 80% occurring once and the leading ten covering over 3%. The CDR3 has 14 residues. Trimming removed 5 bases at V and 0 bases at J, with 11 bases between. In germline, CDR1 is SEHNR, CDR2 FQNEAQ (reference sequence). The rearrangement joins TRBV7-9 to TRBJ2-7; D remains ambiguous. The receptor was derived from a woman aged 40 to 50 in good health and CMV-seronegative. Source material: PBMCs. The CDR3 sequence: CASSPPGLSYEQYF. CDR3 in DNA: TGTGCCAGCAGCCCCCCGGGTCTCTCCTACGAGCAGTACTTC.